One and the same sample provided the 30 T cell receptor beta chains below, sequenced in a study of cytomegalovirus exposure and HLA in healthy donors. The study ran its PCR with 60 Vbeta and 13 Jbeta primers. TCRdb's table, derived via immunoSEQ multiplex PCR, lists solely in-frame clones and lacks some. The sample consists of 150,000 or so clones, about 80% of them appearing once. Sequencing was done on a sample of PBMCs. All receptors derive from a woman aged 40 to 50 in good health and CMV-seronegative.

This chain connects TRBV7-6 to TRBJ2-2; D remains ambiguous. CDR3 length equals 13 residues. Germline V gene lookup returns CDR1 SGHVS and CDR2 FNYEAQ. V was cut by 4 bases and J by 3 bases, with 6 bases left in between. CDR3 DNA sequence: TGTGCCAGCAGCTCCCCCGACACCGGGGAGCTGTTTTTT. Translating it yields CASSSPDTGELFF.

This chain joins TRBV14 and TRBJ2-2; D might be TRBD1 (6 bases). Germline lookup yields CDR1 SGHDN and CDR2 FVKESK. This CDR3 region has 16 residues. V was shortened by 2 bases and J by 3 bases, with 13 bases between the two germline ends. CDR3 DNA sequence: TGTGCCAGCAGCCAAAACGCAGGGGCCTACACCGGGGAGCTGTTTTTT. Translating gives CASSQNAGAYTGELFF.

The CDR3 reads CASSLGSGLETQYF. The CDR3 DNA reads TGTGCCAGCAGCTTGGGCTCGGGATTGGAGACCCAGTACTTC. This rearrangement joins TRBV7-2 to TRBJ2-5, with TRBD2 as a possible D gene (5 bases). This CDR3 has 14 residues. V gave up 3 bases and J gave up 5 bases, with 13 bases separating them. Germline CDR1 reads SGHTA; CDR2 reads FQGNSA.

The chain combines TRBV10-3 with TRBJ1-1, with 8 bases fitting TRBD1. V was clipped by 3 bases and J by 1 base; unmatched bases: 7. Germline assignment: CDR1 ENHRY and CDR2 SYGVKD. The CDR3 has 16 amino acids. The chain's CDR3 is CAISEGGDRTNTEAFF. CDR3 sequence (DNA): TGTGCCATCAGTGAAGGTGGGGACAGGACGAACACTGAAGCTTTCTTT.

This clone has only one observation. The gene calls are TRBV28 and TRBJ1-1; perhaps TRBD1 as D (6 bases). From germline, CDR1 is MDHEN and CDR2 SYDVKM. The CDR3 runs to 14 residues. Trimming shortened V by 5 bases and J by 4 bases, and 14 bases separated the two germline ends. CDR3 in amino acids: CASSLKVGGTEAFF. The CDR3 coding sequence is TGTGCCAGCAGTCTAAAGGTAGGGGGCACTGAAGCTTTCTTT.

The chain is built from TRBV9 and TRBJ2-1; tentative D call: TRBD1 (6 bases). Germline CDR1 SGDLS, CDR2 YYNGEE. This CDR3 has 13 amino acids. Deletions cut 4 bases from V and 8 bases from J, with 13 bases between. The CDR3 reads CASSPQGSDEQFF. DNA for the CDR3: TGTGCCAGCAGCCCCCAGGGGTCCGATGAGCAGTTCTTC.

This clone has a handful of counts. CDR3: CASSQERGGQETQYF. DNA for the CDR3: TGCGCCAGCAGCCAAGAGCGGGGGGGCCAAGAGACCCAGTACTTC. The chain has TRBV5-1 and TRBJ2-5; TRBD2 matches at 10 bases. Losses at the gene ends were 4 bases for V and 1 base for J; bases not matched to a gene: 4. CDR3 length: 15 residues. Germline V gene sequence: CDR1 SGHRS, CDR2 YFSETQ.

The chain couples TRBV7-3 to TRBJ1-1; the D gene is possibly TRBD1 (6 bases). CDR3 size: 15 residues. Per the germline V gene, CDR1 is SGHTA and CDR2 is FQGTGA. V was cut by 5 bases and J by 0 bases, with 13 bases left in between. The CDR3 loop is CASSPTGPMNTEAFF. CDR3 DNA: TGTGCCAGCAGCCCCACAGGGCCTATGAACACTGAAGCTTTCTTT.

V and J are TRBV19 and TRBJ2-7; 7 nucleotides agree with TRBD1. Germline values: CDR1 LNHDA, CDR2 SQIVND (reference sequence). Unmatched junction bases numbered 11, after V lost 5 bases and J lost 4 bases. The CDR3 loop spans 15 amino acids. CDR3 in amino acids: CASSPGAGGRYEQYF. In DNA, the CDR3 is TGTGCCAGTAGTCCTGGGGCAGGGGGAAGGTACGAGCAGTACTTC.

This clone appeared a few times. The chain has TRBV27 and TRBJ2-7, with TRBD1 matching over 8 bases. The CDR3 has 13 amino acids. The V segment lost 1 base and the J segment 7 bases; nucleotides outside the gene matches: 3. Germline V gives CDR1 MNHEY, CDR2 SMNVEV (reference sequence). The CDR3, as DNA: TGTGCCAGCAGTTTATTAACAGGGGGAGAGCAGTACTTC. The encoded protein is CASSLLTGGEQYF.

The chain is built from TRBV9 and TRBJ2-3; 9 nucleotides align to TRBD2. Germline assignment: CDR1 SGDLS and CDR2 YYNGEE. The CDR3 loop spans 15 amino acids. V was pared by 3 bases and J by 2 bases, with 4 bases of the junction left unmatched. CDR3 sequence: CASSATSGPTDTQYF. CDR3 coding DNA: TGTGCCAGCAGCGCGACTAGCGGCCCCACAGATACGCAGTATTTT.

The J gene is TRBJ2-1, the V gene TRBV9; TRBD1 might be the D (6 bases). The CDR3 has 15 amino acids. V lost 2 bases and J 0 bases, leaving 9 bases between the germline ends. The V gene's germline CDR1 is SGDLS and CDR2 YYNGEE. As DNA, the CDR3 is TGTGCCAGCAGCGTCGGGACAACCTCCTACAATGAGCAGTTCTTC. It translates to CASSVGTTSYNEQFF.

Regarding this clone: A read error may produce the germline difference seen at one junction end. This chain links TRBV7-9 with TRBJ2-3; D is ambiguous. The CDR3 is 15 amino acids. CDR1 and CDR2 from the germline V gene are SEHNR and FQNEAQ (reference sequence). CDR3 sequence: CSSSELVASTDTQYF. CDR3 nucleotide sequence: TGTTCCAGCAGCGAGCTGGTAGCTAGCACAGATACGCAGTATTTT.

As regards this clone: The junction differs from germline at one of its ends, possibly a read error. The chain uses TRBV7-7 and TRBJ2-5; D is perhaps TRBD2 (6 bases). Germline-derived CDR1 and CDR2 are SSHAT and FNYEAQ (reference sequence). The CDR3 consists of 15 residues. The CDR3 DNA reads TGTGCTAGCAGCTTGGGTCTAGCGCAACAAGAGACCCAGTACTTC. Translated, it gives CASSLGLAQQETQYF.

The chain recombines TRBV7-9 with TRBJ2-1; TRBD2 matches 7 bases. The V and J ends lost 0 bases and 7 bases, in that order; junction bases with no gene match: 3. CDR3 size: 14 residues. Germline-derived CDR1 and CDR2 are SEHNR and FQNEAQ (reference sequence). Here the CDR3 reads CASSLAGGPNEQFF. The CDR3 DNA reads TGTGCCAGCAGCTTAGCGGGAGGGCCAAATGAGCAGTTCTTC.

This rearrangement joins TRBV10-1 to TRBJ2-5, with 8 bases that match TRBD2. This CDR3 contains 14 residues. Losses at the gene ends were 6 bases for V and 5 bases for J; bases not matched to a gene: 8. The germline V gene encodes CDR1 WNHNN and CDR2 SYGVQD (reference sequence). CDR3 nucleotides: TGCGCCAGCAGGCGGGGGACTAGAAGTGAGACCCAGTACTTC. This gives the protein CASRRGTRSETQYF.

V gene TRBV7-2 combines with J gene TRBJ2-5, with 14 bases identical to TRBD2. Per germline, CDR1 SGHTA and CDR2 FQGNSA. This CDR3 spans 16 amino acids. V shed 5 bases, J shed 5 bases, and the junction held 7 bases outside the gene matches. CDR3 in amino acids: CASSPRLAGGSETQYF. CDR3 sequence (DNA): TGTGCCAGCAGCCCACGACTAGCGGGAGGGTCGGAGACCCAGTACTTC.

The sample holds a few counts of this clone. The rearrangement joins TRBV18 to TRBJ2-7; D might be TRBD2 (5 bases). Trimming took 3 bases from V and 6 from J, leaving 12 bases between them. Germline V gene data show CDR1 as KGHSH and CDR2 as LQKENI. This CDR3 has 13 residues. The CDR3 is CASSPSREREQYF. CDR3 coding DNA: TGTGCCAGCTCACCCAGTAGGGAGCGCGAGCAGTACTTC.

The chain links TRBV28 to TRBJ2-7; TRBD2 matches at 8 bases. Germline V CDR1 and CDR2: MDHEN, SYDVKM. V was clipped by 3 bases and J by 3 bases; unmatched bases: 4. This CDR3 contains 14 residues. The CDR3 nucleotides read TGTGCCAGCAGTTTCTCAGCGGGAGTCTACGAGCAGTACTTC. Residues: CASSFSAGVYEQYF.

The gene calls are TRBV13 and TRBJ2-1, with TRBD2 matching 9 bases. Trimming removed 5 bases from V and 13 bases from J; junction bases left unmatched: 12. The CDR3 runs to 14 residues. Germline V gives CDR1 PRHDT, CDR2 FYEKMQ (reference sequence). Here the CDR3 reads CASSPWLAGLEQFF. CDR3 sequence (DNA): TGTGCCAGCAGCCCGTGGCTAGCGGGATTGGAACAGTTCTTC.

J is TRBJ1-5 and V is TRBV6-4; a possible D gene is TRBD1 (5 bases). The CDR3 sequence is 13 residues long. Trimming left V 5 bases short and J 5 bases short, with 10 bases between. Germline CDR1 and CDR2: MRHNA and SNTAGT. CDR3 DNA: TGTGCCAGCAGTTCGGACACCGATCAGCCCCAGCATTTT. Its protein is CASSSDTDQPQHF.

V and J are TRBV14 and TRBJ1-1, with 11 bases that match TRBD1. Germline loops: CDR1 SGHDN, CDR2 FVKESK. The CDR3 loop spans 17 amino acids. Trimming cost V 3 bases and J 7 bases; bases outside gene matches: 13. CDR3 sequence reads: CASSQDFLGQGAGEAFF. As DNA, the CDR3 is TGTGCCAGCAGCCAGGATTTTTTAGGACAGGGGGCTGGTGAAGCTTTCTTT.

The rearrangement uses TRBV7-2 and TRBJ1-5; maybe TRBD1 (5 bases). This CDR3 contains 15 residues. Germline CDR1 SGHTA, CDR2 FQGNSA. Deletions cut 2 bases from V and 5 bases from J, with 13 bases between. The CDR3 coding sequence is TGTGCCAGCAGCTTACGGTCGGGGGGGGATCAGCCCCAGCATTTT. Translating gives CASSLRSGGDQPQHF.

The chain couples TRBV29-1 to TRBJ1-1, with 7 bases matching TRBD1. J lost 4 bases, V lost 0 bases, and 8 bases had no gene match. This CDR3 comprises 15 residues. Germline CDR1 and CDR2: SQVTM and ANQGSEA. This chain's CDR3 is CSVEDQEGAITEAFF. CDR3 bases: TGCAGCGTTGAAGATCAGGAGGGGGCGATCACTGAAGCTTTCTTT.

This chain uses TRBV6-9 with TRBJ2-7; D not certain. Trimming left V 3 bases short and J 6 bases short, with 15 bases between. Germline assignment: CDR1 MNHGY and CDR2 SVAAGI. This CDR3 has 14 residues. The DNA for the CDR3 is TGTGCCAGCAGTTACATCCTCCCTTCGGGCGAGCAGTACTTC. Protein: CASSYILPSGEQYF.

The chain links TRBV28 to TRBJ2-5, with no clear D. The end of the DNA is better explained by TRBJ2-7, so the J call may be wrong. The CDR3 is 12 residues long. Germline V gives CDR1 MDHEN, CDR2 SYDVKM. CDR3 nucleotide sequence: TGTGCCAGCAAGGAGAGCTCCTACGAGCAGTACTTC. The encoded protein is CASKESSYEQYF.

In nucleotides, the CDR3 is TGTGCCAGCAGCTTGGCCGGGGGGGAGGTTGGTGAGACCCAGTACTTC. Its protein is CASSLAGGEVGETQYF. The chain links TRBV5-4 to TRBJ2-5, with 8 nucleotides matching TRBD2. This CDR3 contains 16 residues. The germline V gene has CDR1 SGHNT and CDR2 YYREEE (reference sequence). Germline trimming cut 0 bases from V and 5 bases from J; bases unmatched to any gene: 9.

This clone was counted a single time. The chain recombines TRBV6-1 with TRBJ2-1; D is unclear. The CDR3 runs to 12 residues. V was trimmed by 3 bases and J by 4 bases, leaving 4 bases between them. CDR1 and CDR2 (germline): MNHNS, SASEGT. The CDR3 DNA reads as TGTGCCAGCAGTGAGTATTACAATGAGCAGTTCTTC. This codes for CASSEYYNEQFF.

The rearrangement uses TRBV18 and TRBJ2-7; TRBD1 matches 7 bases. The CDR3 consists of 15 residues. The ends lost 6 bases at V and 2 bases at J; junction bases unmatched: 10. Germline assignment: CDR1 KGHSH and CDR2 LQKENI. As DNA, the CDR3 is TGTGCCAGCTCGCGCGGGTTACAGGGGCCCTACGAGCAGTACTTC. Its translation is CASSRGLQGPYEQYF.

Here the CDR3 reads CDRDRRGEQYF. In DNA form, the CDR3 reads TGTGACCGGGACAGGCGAGGCGAGCAGTACTTC. The genes are TRBV21-1 and TRBJ2-7; TRBD1, the table's D call, was not compared with the DNA. TRBV21-1 is assigned pseudogene status. This CDR3 contains 11 residues.